Presented here are 19 T cell receptor beta chains from one specimen sequenced in a study of T cells after yellow fever vaccination. In TCRdb, the 5' RACE reads were re-called with MiXCR into one record per CDR3 protein. The repertoire consists of 300,000 to 400,000 distinct CDR3 sequences, with 3% to 4.5% occurring once and the leading ten covering roughly 24%. The material sequenced was PBMCs, taken 5 days after the yellow fever booster vaccination. The receptors stem from a man aged 18-30 years who received the YFV17D yellow fever vaccine.

The V and J genes are TRBV19 and TRBJ1-2, with a weak D call TRBD1 (5 bases). The length of the CDR3 is 13 residues. The V and J ends lost 7 bases and 7 bases respectively, with 16 bases between them. Per germline, CDR1 LNHDA and CDR2 SQIVND (reference sequence). CDR3 sequence reads: CASTPRAGPGYTF. CDR3 coding DNA: TGTGCCAGTACCCCTAGGGCAGGGCCTGGCTACACCTTC.

This clonotype was detected only a few times. The chain combines TRBV30 with TRBJ2-7; D is undetermined. The CDR3 loop spans 11 amino acids. Trimming removed 8 bases at V and 6 bases at J, with 14 bases between. In germline, CDR1 is GTSNPN, CDR2 SVGIG (reference sequence). Here the CDR3 DNA reads TGTGCCCTTGGCAGTTCCGTCGAGCAGTACTTC. It specifies CALGSSVEQYF.

V and J are TRBV20-1 and TRBJ2-5; D may be TRBD2 (5 bases). Germline lookup yields CDR1 DFQATT and CDR2 SNEGSKA (reference sequence). Trimming cost V 4 bases and J 4 bases, with 13 bases left between them. This CDR3 spans 13 amino acids. CDR3 residues: CSATMGRGETQYF. Written as DNA, the CDR3 is TGCAGTGCTACTATGGGGAGAGGAGAGACCCAGTACTTC.

This clonotype was observed a few times. This sequence joins TRBV7-6 and TRBJ2-2; the D gene is possibly TRBD1 (6 bases). Germline V gene sequence: CDR1 SGHVS, CDR2 FNYEAQ. The CDR3 has 13 amino acids. V gave up 5 bases and J gave up 6 bases, with 10 bases separating them. CDR3 in DNA: TGTGCCAGCAGCCGCGACAGGCCCGGGGAGCTGTTTTTT. Protein sequence: CASSRDRPGELFF.

This clonotype was seen only a few times. This chain connects TRBV7-8 to TRBJ2-3, with TRBD2 identical over 11 bases. V lost 2 bases, J lost 2 bases, and 9 bases stayed unmatched. The CDR3 loop spans 18 amino acids. Per the germline V gene, CDR1 is SGHVS and CDR2 is FQNEAQ. The CDR3 DNA sequence: TGTGCCAGCAGCTTACTAAGCTCTAGCGGGGGGCCCACAGATACGCAGTATTTT. Residues: CASSLLSSSGGPTDTQYF.

In its sample, this clonotype was seen many times. This chain uses TRBV6-1 with TRBJ2-3, with 9 positions matching TRBD1. This CDR3 contains 18 residues. Germline V lookup: CDR1 MNHNS, CDR2 SASEGT. V dropped 4 bases and J dropped 3; count of bases not matched to a gene: 14. CDR3 DNA: TGTGCCAGCAGTGGGCGGACAGGGGCCGCGCCGGGGACAGATACGCAGTATTTT. Translated, it gives CASSGRTGAAPGTDTQYF.

This clonotype has at least ten counts. This chain connects TRBV7-2 to TRBJ1-6; D is undetermined. Germline V lookup: CDR1 SGHTA, CDR2 FQGNSA. The CDR3 contains 14 residues. The V and J ends lost 3 bases and 8 bases respectively, with 11 bases between them. CDR3: CASSFILEDSPLHF. CDR3 DNA: TGTGCCAGCAGCTTCATACTGGAGGATTCACCCCTCCACTTT.

This clonotype was found a few times. The V call is TRBV27, the J call TRBJ1-1; D perhaps matches TRBD1 (5 bases). The V end lost 5 bases, the J end lost 4 bases, and 20 bases lay between the germline ends. Germline values: CDR1 MNHEY, CDR2 SMNVEV (reference sequence). CDR3 length: 16 amino acids. CDR3 nucleotide sequence: TGTGCCAGCAGTGCGAAGCCGGGACCGGGGGGCACTGAAGCTTTCTTT. It yields the protein CASSAKPGPGGTEAFF.

This clonotype was counted only a few times. CDR3 protein: CASSQDWGTGVFEQYF. In DNA form, the CDR3 reads TGTGCCAGCAGCCAAGATTGGGGGACAGGGGTGTTCGAGCAGTACTTC. The chain carries TRBV4-2 and TRBJ2-7, with 10 bases identical to TRBD1. The CDR3 is 16 residues long. The J segment lost 6 bases and the V segment lost 0 bases, leaving 8 bases of the junction unmatched. The germline CDR1 and CDR2 sequences are LGHNA and YNFKEQ.

In its sample, this clonotype was seen a few times. V gene TRBV6-1 combines with J gene TRBJ2-6; D is undetermined. The CDR3 contains 14 residues. Deletions cut 4 bases from V and 7 bases from J, with 11 bases between. Germline V lookup: CDR1 MNHNS, CDR2 SASEGT. The CDR3 region is CASSAGPSANVLTF. For the CDR3, the DNA is TGTGCCAGCAGTGCGGGCCCTTCTGCCAACGTCCTGACTTTC.

The chain carries TRBV7-2 and TRBJ1-5; possible D gene TRBD1, 6 bases. Trimming pared 5 bases from V and 11 bases from J, leaving 22 bases between. CDR3 length: 15 residues. CDR1 is SGHTA and CDR2 is FQGNSA in the germline V gene. This CDR3 is CASSELTGFGQTQHF. The DNA for the CDR3 is TGTGCCAGCAGCGAACTTACAGGTTTTGGACAGACCCAGCATTTT.

Ten or more counts support this clonotype. This chain connects TRBV6-4 to TRBJ1-1; D possibly corresponds to TRBD1 (5 bases). V gave up 4 bases and J gave up 1 base, with 19 bases separating them. The CDR3 sequence is 17 residues long. Germline loops: CDR1 MRHNA, CDR2 SNTAGT. The CDR3 DNA follows: TGTGCCAGCAGTGGCACGGTCGGGGGGAACCGGAACACTGAAGCTTTCTTT. Translation: CASSGTVGGNRNTEAFF.

The chain uses TRBV6-2 or TRBV6-3 and TRBJ2-5; perhaps TRBD1 as D (6 bases). Germline-derived CDR1 and CDR2 are MNHEY and SVGEGT. The CDR3 covers 12 residues. V lost 7 bases, J lost 3 bases, and 9 bases lay in between. DNA for the CDR3: TGTGCCAGCACGGACAGTGAAGAGACCCAGTACTTC. This sequence encodes CASTDSEETQYF.

This rearrangement joins TRBV20-1 to TRBJ1-5, with 8 bases identical to TRBD1. The junction had 10 bases not matched to a gene; V was cut back by 5 bases and J by 4 bases. The CDR3 is 15 amino acids. Germline V CDR1 and CDR2: DFQATT, SNEGSKA (reference sequence). The CDR3 is CSASMDRAINQPQHF. CDR3 bases: TGCAGTGCTTCCATGGACAGGGCTATTAATCAGCCCCAGCATTTT.

This rearrangement joins TRBV4-3 to TRBJ2-3; 13 bases are shared with TRBD2. Germline V gene lookup returns CDR1 LGHNA and CDR2 YSLEER. The CDR3 length is 15 residues. The V and J ends lost 4 bases and 6 bases, in that order; junction bases with no gene match: 4. The CDR3 here is CASSPRLAGGDTQYF. The DNA of the CDR3 is TGCGCCAGCAGCCCCCGACTAGCGGGGGGTGATACGCAGTATTTT.

This chain links TRBV5-6 with TRBJ1-2, with 7 nucleotides matching TRBD1. Germline-derived CDR1 and CDR2 are SGHDT and YYEEEE. This CDR3 has 14 residues. V shed 5 bases and J 7 bases; nucleotides not matched to a gene: 11. DNA for the CDR3: TGTGCCAGCAGACGGAGACAGGGTGTGCTTGGCTACACCTTC. Translating it yields CASRRRQGVLGYTF.

Here the CDR3 DNA reads TGTGCCAGCCGTCTGTACAGCACAGATACGCAGTATTTT. Translating gives CASRLYSTDTQYF. The chain joins TRBV7-8 to TRBJ2-3; unclear D gene. CDR1 and CDR2 (germline): SGHVS, FQNEAQ. Trimming shortened V by 8 bases and J by 0 bases, and 9 bases separated the two germline ends. The CDR3 runs 13 residues.

The chain combines TRBV4-1 with TRBJ1-1, with D maybe TRBD1 (6 bases). V was cut by 3 bases and J by 1 base, with 18 bases left in between. The CDR3 covers 17 residues. From germline, CDR1 is MGHRA and CDR2 YSYEKL. The CDR3 is CASSQARVGGRNTEAFF. In DNA, the CDR3 is TGCGCCAGCAGCCAGGCCCGGGTAGGGGGGCGGAACACTGAAGCTTTCTTT.

This clonotype has at least ten counts. The V gene is TRBV5-1, the J gene TRBJ1-4; TRBD1 agrees at 10 bases. Germline V CDR1 and CDR2: SGHRS, YFSETQ. The trim removed 4 bases at V and 6 bases at J, leaving 6 bases unmatched. The CDR3 consists of 15 residues. The CDR3 DNA reads TGCGCCAGCAGCCCCCTGGGGACAGGGGATGAAAAACTGTTTTTT. Translation: CASSPLGTGDEKLFF.